This TCR beta chain emerged from a study of CD8 T cells in Susac syndrome. V dropped 1 base and J dropped 1 base, with 13 bases sitting between them. Germline values: CDR1 MDHEN, CDR2 SYDVKM. This CDR3 region has 16 residues. Reverse transcription of about 0.5 to 1 ug RNA used random hexamers. TCRdb re-called the immunoSEQ multiplex PCR reads with MiXCR, one entry per CDR3 protein. This table has about 400,000 distinct CDR3 sequences, more than 80% appearing once. Sequenced input: CD8+ T cells from PBMCs. V gene TRBV28 combines with J gene TRBJ1-2; D remains unclear. The sequence came from a human donor with multiple sclerosis. The CDR3 bases are TGTGCCAGCAGTTTATTGGTGTCAGCCATTAACTATGGCTACACCTTC. Encoded protein: CASSLLVSAINYGYTF.